These 21 T cell receptor beta chains were sequenced from one sample in a study of T cell responses to AZD1222 COVID-19 vaccine. Some clones are missing from TCRdb's copy, which holds only in-frame ones; the method was immunoSEQ multiplex PCR. The profile shows around 200,000 clones, roughly 93% of them singletons. The sample here was peripheral blood, taken on day 0 of AZD1222 vaccination. Receptors originate from an adult in good health.

CDR3 protein: CASHFPEQFF. The CDR3 region has the DNA TGTGCCAGTCATTTCCCAGAGCAGTTCTTC. This chain links TRBV27 with TRBJ2-1; D not certain. Germline lookup yields CDR1 MNHEY and CDR2 SMNVEV (reference sequence). V was shortened by 9 bases and J by 10 bases, with 10 bases between the two germline ends. The CDR3 contains 10 residues.

The V and J genes are TRBV5-6 and TRBJ1-5; 8 nucleotides line up with TRBD1. J gave up 7 bases and V 4 bases, and 10 bases lay outside the gene matches. Germline V gene sequence: CDR1 SGHDT, CDR2 YYEEEE. This CDR3 contains 15 residues. The CDR3 region has the DNA TGTGCCAGCAGCACGAGGACAGGGATAGACCAGCCCCAGCATTTT. This codes for CASSTRTGIDQPQHF.

J is TRBJ2-1 and V is TRBV10-1; TRBD1 matches 8 bases. J lost 8 bases, V lost 6 bases, and 12 bases had no gene match. The CDR3 has 15 amino acids. The germline CDR1 and CDR2 sequences are WNHNN and SYGVQD (reference sequence). CDR3 nucleotide sequence: TGCGCCAGCAGCCTGGACAGGGCTCTTACACATGAGCAGTTCTTC. Translated: CASSLDRALTHEQFF.

This rearrangement joins TRBV28 to TRBJ1-1; the D is unclear. Between the trimmed V and J ends, which lost 4 bases and 0 bases, there was a span of 9 bases. From germline, CDR1 is MDHEN and CDR2 SYDVKM. The CDR3 extends over 14 amino acids. The CDR3 region is CASSSLDLNTEAFF. CDR3 sequence (DNA): TGTGCCAGCAGTTCATTGGACTTGAACACTGAAGCTTTCTTT.

This chain connects TRBV18 to TRBJ1-4; perhaps TRBD1 as D (6 bases). The CDR3 is made up of 15 amino acids. V was pared by 6 bases and J by 9 bases, with 20 bases between. Germline values: CDR1 KGHSH, CDR2 LQKENI. CDR3 in DNA: TGTGCCAGCTCGCCTCTTGGACAGCCGAATCAAAAACTGTTTTTT. This translates into CASSPLGQPNQKLFF.

The CDR3: CASSATSGATQETQYF. In DNA, the CDR3 is TGTGCCAGCAGCGCAACTAGCGGGGCAACCCAAGAGACCCAGTACTTC. The chain couples TRBV9 to TRBJ2-5; 10 positions agree with TRBD2. The CDR3 covers 16 residues. Trimming took 3 bases from V and 1 from J; bases not matched to a gene: 6. Germline V lookup: CDR1 SGDLS, CDR2 YYNGEE.

The rearrangement joins TRBV10-3 to TRBJ2-1, with TRBD1 matching over 7 bases. The junction had 15 bases not matched to a gene; V was cut back by 8 bases and J by 2 bases. The CDR3 is 17 amino acids. From germline, CDR1 is ENHRY and CDR2 SYGVKD. The CDR3, as DNA: TGTGCCATCGGGGCTACCGGACAGGCTAATACCTACAATGAGCAGTTCTTC. Residues: CAIGATGQANTYNEQFF.

This chain joins TRBV6-5 and TRBJ2-7, with 9 bases identical to TRBD1. The ends lost 2 bases at V and 6 bases at J; junction bases unmatched: 8. The CDR3 runs 15 residues. Germline CDR1 is MNHEY and CDR2 is SVGAGI. The CDR3 sequence is CASSYAGQGVSEQYF. The CDR3 bases are TGTGCCAGCAGTTACGCGGGACAGGGTGTTTCCGAGCAGTACTTC.

The V and J genes are TRBV28 and TRBJ2-1; 12 bases agree with TRBD2. Germline V CDR1 and CDR2: MDHEN, SYDVKM. The CDR3 contains 15 residues. The V gene end was trimmed by 3 bases and the J gene end by 8 bases; junction bases not matched to a gene: 5. The CDR3 region is CASSFGLAGMDEQFF. Here the CDR3 DNA reads TGTGCCAGCAGTTTCGGACTAGCGGGAATGGATGAGCAGTTCTTC.

The CDR3 spells CASSLQGTGVYEQFF. In nucleotides, the CDR3 is TGCGCCAGCAGCCTACAGGGGACGGGAGTCTATGAGCAGTTCTTC. This sequence joins TRBV5-1 and TRBJ2-1, with D perhaps matching TRBD1 (7 bases). V lost 4 bases and J lost 8, with 19 bases in between. The CDR3 extends over 15 amino acids. Germline loops: CDR1 SGHRS, CDR2 YFSETQ.

The J gene is TRBJ1-5, the V gene TRBV27; possibly TRBD1 for D (5 bases). Germline loops: CDR1 MNHEY, CDR2 SMNVEV (reference sequence). Trimming pared 8 bases from V and 3 bases from J, leaving 17 bases between. The CDR3 is 15 residues long. This CDR3 is CASALGVGLNQPQHF. In DNA, the CDR3 is TGTGCCAGCGCTCTAGGGGTGGGCCTCAATCAGCCCCAGCATTTT.

This chain joins TRBV9 and TRBJ1-3; possible D gene TRBD1, 6 bases. V was trimmed by 0 bases and J by 1 base, leaving 14 bases between them. This CDR3 spans 17 amino acids. The germline gives CDR1 SGDLS, CDR2 YYNGEE. The CDR3 here is CASSVVPAGESGNTIYF. In nucleotides, the CDR3 is TGTGCCAGCAGCGTAGTGCCGGCAGGGGAATCTGGAAACACCATATATTTT.

The chain has TRBV14 and TRBJ1-2; no firm D call. CDR3 length equals 16 residues. The V gene lost 4 bases and the J gene lost 4 bases, with 19 bases spanning the gap. Germline loops: CDR1 SGHDN, CDR2 FVKESK. The CDR3 here is CASSPESGGNIYGYTF. The CDR3 nucleotides read TGTGCCAGCAGCCCCGAATCCGGAGGGAACATCTATGGCTACACCTTC. Complete variable domain (other parts from reference TRBV14 and TRBJ1-2): EAGVTQFPSHSVIEKGQTVTLRCDPISGHDNLYWYRRVMGKEIKFLLHFVKESKQDESGMPNNRFLAERTGGTYSTLKVQPAELEDSGVYFCASSPESGGNIYGYTFGSGTRLTVV.

The chain's CDR3 is CASSLKSGTGSGANVLTF. CDR3 sequence (DNA): TGTGCCAGCTCACTTAAATCCGGGACAGGCTCTGGGGCCAACGTCCTGACTTTC. V usage is TRBV18 and J usage is TRBJ2-6; 8 bases line up with TRBD1. The CDR3 totals 18 residues. Germline V gene sequence: CDR1 KGHSH, CDR2 LQKENI. The J segment lost 0 bases and the V segment lost 4 bases, leaving 8 bases of the junction unmatched. Full variable domain (missing parts from reference TRBV18 and TRBJ2-6): NAGVMQNPRHLVRRRGQEARLRCSPMKGHSHVYWYRQLPEEGLKFMVYLQKENIIDESGMPKERFSAEFPKEGPSILRIQQVVRGDSAAYFCASSLKSGTGSGANVLTFGAGSRLTVL.

The chain recombines TRBV18 with TRBJ1-1, with 7 bases that match TRBD1. The CDR3 covers 15 residues. V lost 5 bases, J lost 0 bases, and 6 bases stayed unmatched. Germline V CDR1 and CDR2: KGHSH, LQKENI. The CDR3 region has the DNA TGTGCCAGCTCAATGGGACAGCTATTGAACACTGAAGCTTTCTTT. It codes for CASSMGQLLNTEAFF.

The rearrangement uses TRBV4-1 and TRBJ2-7; possible D gene TRBD2, 6 bases. The germline V and J ends were trimmed by 2 bases and 6 bases, with 14 bases remaining between them. The germline V gene encodes CDR1 MGHRA and CDR2 YSYEKL. CDR3 length: 14 amino acids. The CDR3 protein is CASSQPGTPREQYF. CDR3 DNA: TGCGCCAGCAGCCAACCTGGGACTCCCCGCGAGCAGTACTTC.

The rearrangement links TRBV7-6 to TRBJ2-7, with TRBD2 as a possible D gene (5 bases). The length of the CDR3 is 18 residues. The germline V gene has CDR1 SGHVS and CDR2 FNYEAQ. The germline V and J ends were trimmed by 1 base and 0 bases, with 19 bases remaining between them. The CDR3 here is CASSLVAPAATRSYEQYF. The CDR3 DNA reads as TGTGCCAGCAGCTTAGTTGCCCCAGCGGCCACCCGCTCCTACGAGCAGTACTTC.

J is TRBJ2-7 and V is TRBV5-4; D might be TRBD2 (6 bases). The CDR3 is made up of 14 amino acids. Between the trimmed V and J ends, which lost 3 bases and 4 bases, there was a span of 14 bases. The germline V gene has CDR1 SGHNT and CDR2 YYREEE (reference sequence). The CDR3 is CASSWGDKFYEQYF. In nucleotides, the CDR3 is TGTGCCAGCAGCTGGGGGGATAAGTTTTACGAGCAGTACTTC.

In nucleotides, the CDR3 is TGTGCCAGCAGTGAAGCGGGCCGGGGTGAAGCTTTCTTT. Protein sequence: CASSEAGRGEAFF. The chain couples TRBV2 to TRBJ1-1, with D unresolved. The length of the CDR3 is 13 residues. V was clipped by 0 bases and J by 7 bases, with 9 bases between them. Per germline, CDR1 SNHLY and CDR2 FYNNEI.

This clone was seen more than once but under ten times. The V call is TRBV27, the J call TRBJ1-6; D is perhaps TRBD1 (5 bases). Germline CDR1 reads MNHEY; CDR2 reads SMNVEV (reference sequence). Trimming pared 5 bases from V and 2 bases from J, leaving 16 bases between. The CDR3 spans 17 residues. CDR3 nucleotide sequence: TGTGCCAGCAGTCTCGGCTTGGGGGGGACCTATAATTCACCCCTCCACTTT. Residues: CASSLGLGGTYNSPLHF.

This chain uses TRBV19 with TRBJ2-1; 12 nucleotides line up with TRBD2. Unmatched junction bases numbered 3, after V lost 3 bases and J lost 6 bases. The CDR3 extends over 15 amino acids. Looked up from germline, CDR1 is LNHDA and CDR2 is SQIVND (reference sequence). The CDR3 DNA follows: TGTGCCAGTAGTATGTCACTAGCGGGGGGCAATGAGCAGTTCTTC. It specifies CASSMSLAGGNEQFF.